The 14 T cell receptor beta chains listed next were all sequenced from one sample in a study of blood T cell repertoires in COVID-19. Libraries were prepared by immunoSEQ multiplex PCR; TCRdb keeps only in-frame clonotypes and omits some of them. The table has about 180,000 clones, about 80% seen once. Material for sequencing was peripheral blood. All receptors come from a human donor in a cohort sampled during active COVID-19.

The rearrangement uses TRBV6-2 or TRBV6-3 and TRBJ2-7, with D maybe TRBD2 (6 bases). CDR3 length: 13 residues. With 0 bases removed from V and 7 bases from J, the gap between germline ends came to 10 bases. The V gene's germline CDR1 is MNHEY and CDR2 SVGEGT. The CDR3 protein is CASSYSAGGEQYF. In DNA, the CDR3 is TGTGCCAGCAGTTACTCTGCTGGAGGGGAGCAGTACTTC.

V usage is TRBV5-1 and J usage is TRBJ2-5, with 11 bases that match TRBD2. The germline gives CDR1 SGHRS, CDR2 YFSETQ. This CDR3 has 16 amino acids. The ends lost 2 bases at V and 4 bases at J; junction bases unmatched: 7. The CDR3 DNA sequence: TGCGCCAGCAGCTTCCCGCTAGCGGGGGGTGGAGAGACCCAGTACTTC. Its translation is CASSFPLAGGGETQYF.

This chain connects TRBV7-7 to TRBJ2-3; 9 bases map to TRBD1. The CDR3 runs to 12 residues. CDR1 is SSHAT, CDR2 FNYEAQ, per germline (reference sequence). Trimming cost V 6 bases and J 11 bases; bases outside gene matches: 6. The DNA for the CDR3 is TGTGCCAGCAGTGGAGGGACAGGGAGGCAGTATTTT. Translation: CASSGGTGRQYF.

The rearrangement links TRBV28 to TRBJ1-2; D is possibly TRBD1 (6 bases). V gave up 6 bases and J gave up 6 bases, with 17 bases separating them. This CDR3 spans 14 amino acids. Germline CDR1 reads MDHEN; CDR2 reads SYDVKM. For the CDR3, the DNA is TGTGCCAGCAGGTCATCCGGGACAATCGATGGCTACACCTTC. It specifies CASRSSGTIDGYTF.

About this clone: The same CDR3 is also encoded by other DNA sequences in this sample. The chain joins TRBV11-1 to TRBJ2-1, with 10 bases aligning to TRBD2. Germline lookup yields CDR1 SGHAT and CDR2 FQDESV (reference sequence). Trimming removed 6 bases from V and 3 bases from J; junction bases left unmatched: 5. The CDR3 has 15 amino acids. In DNA form, the CDR3 reads TGTGCCAGCAGTTGGAGCGGGGGGGACTACAATGAGCAGTTCTTC. Its protein product is CASSWSGGDYNEQFF.

V is TRBV7-3 and J is TRBJ2-2, with 9 bases lining up with TRBD1. CDR1 and CDR2 from the germline V gene are SGHTA and FQGTGA. This CDR3 comprises 14 residues. V gave up 6 bases and J gave up 5 bases; unmatched junction bases: 4. This chain's CDR3 is CASSHGTGTGELFF. DNA for the CDR3: TGTGCCAGCAGTCACGGGACAGGGACCGGGGAGCTGTTTTTT.

This chain links TRBV7-2 with TRBJ2-3; no definite D call. CDR1 is SGHTA and CDR2 is FQGNSA in the germline V gene. The CDR3 consists of 14 residues. Trimming took off 2 bases at V and 1 base at J, with 7 bases between the two ends. The CDR3 coding sequence is TGTGCCAGCAGCTTAACTTTTCGCACAGATACGCAGTATTTT. This gives the protein CASSLTFRTDTQYF.

The count of this clone is one. The V call is TRBV18, the J call TRBJ1-6; unclear D gene. Looked up from germline, CDR1 is KGHSH and CDR2 is LQKENI. This CDR3 comprises 15 residues. The V gene lost 1 base and the J gene lost 3 bases, with 7 bases spanning the gap. CDR3 sequence: CASSPRNSYNSPLHF. The CDR3, as DNA: TGTGCCAGCTCACCACGAAACAGCTATAATTCACCCCTCCACTTT.

The chain has TRBV5-1 and TRBJ1-1, with 9 bases fitting TRBD1. Germline CDR1 is SGHRS and CDR2 is YFSETQ. The CDR3 loop spans 14 amino acids. V trimming: 6 bases; J trimming: 5 bases; junction bases outside the gene matches: 8. CDR3 sequence reads: CASTLGTGQTEAFF. Written as DNA, the CDR3 is TGCGCCAGCACCCTTGGGACAGGGCAAACTGAAGCTTTCTTT.

This chain joins TRBV7-6 and TRBJ2-5; possible D gene TRBD1, 7 bases. CDR3 length: 15 amino acids. Germline V gene sequence: CDR1 SGHVS, CDR2 FNYEAQ. V dropped 5 bases and J dropped 4 bases, with 17 bases sitting between them. Written as DNA, the CDR3 is TGTGCCAGCAGCGTTTCGGGGGACAGTCGAGAGACCCAGTACTTC. Protein: CASSVSGDSRETQYF.

V is TRBV5-5 and J is TRBJ1-2; 7 nucleotides agree with TRBD1. The V segment lost 4 bases and the J segment 6 bases; nucleotides outside the gene matches: 12. The CDR3 runs to 15 residues. Germline lookup yields CDR1 SGHKS and CDR2 YYEKEE (reference sequence). In nucleotides, the CDR3 is TGTGCCAGCAGCCCGGAGGGGACAGACCTTGATGGCTACACCTTC. It specifies CASSPEGTDLDGYTF.

This chain joins TRBV2 and TRBJ2-1, with D unclear. Trimming stripped 9 bases from V and 5 bases from J, with 17 bases between. Per germline, CDR1 SNHLY and CDR2 FYNNEI. This CDR3 spans 14 amino acids. CDR3 bases: TGTGCCAGTTTCCAAGGAGACTGGAACAATGAGCAGTTCTTC. Translated, it gives CASFQGDWNNEQFF.

The J gene is TRBJ1-2, the V gene TRBV2, with 7 nucleotides matching TRBD1. CDR1 and CDR2 from the germline V gene are SNHLY and FYNNEI. The J segment lost 4 bases and the V segment lost 4 bases, leaving 6 bases of the junction unmatched. CDR3 length: 14 residues. The CDR3 loop reads CASSATGIRYGYTF. The CDR3 bases are TGTGCCAGCAGTGCGACAGGGATTCGCTATGGCTACACCTTC.

This chain joins TRBV7-9 and TRBJ1-1, with 8 nucleotides matching TRBD1. The CDR3 extends over 17 amino acids. CDR1 and CDR2 from the germline V gene are SEHNR and FQNEAQ (reference sequence). The junction had 12 bases not matched to a gene; V was cut back by 5 bases and J by 1 base. CDR3 loop: CASSPVGQGLGNTEAFF. The CDR3 coding sequence is TGTGCCAGCAGCCCAGTAGGACAGGGCTTGGGGAACACTGAAGCTTTCTTT.